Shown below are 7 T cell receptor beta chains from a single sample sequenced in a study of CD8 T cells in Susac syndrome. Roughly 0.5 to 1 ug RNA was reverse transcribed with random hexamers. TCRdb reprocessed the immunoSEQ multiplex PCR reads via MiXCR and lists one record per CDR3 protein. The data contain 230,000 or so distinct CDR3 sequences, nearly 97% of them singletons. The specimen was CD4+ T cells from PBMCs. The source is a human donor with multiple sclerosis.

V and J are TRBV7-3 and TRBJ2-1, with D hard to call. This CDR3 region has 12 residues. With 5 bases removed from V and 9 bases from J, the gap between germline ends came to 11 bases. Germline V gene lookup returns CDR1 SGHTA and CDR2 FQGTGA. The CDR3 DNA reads TGTGCCAGCAGCCTTAGTAACACTGAGCAGTTCTTC. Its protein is CASSLSNTEQFF.

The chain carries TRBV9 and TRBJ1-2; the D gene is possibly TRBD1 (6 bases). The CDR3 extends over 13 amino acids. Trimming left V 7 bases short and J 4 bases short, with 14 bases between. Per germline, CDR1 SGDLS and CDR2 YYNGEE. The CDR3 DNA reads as TGTGCCAGCGGCCAAGACAGGCCCTATGGCTACACCTTC. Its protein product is CASGQDRPYGYTF.

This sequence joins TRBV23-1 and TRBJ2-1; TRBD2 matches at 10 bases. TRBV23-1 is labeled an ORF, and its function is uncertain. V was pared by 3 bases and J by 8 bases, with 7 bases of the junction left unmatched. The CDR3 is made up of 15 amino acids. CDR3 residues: CASSHSRGLAYEQFF. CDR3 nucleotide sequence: TGCGCCAGCAGTCATTCCCGGGGACTAGCGTATGAGCAGTTCTTC.

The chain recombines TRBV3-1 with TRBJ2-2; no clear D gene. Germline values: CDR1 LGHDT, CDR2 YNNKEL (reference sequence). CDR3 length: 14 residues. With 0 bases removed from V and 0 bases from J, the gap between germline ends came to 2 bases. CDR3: CASSQDANTGELFF. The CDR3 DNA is TGTGCCAGCAGCCAAGACGCGAACACCGGGGAGCTGTTTTTT.

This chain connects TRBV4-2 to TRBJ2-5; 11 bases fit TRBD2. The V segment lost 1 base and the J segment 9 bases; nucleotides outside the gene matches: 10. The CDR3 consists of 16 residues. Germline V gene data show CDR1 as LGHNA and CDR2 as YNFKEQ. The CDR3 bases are TGTGCCAGCAGCCAAGTGAGACTAGCGGGGTCCGGGGCCCAGTACTTC. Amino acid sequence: CASSQVRLAGSGAQYF.

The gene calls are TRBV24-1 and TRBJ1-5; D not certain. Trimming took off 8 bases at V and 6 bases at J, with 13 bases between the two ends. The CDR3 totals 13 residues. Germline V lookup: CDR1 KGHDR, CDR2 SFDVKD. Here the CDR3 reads CATTGGMGQPQHF. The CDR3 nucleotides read TGTGCCACCACTGGAGGGATGGGTCAGCCCCAGCATTTT.

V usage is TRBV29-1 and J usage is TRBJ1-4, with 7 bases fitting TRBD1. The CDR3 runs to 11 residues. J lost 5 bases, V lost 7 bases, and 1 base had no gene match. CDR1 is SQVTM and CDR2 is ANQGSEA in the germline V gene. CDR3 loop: CSAGGNEKLFF. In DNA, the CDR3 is TGCAGCGCAGGGGGGAATGAAAAACTGTTTTTT.